This T cell receptor (beta chain) was captured in a study of spatial heterogeneity in lung cancer. Turning to the study itself: Raw reads showed each unique TCR and UMI combination turning up more than ten times on average. Whole-study findings and limits: There were more appearances of ubiquitous expanded tumor TCRs in blood at resection than at follow-up.

This clonotype was recorded a few times. What it binds is unknown. Trimming cost V 8 bases and J 2 bases; bases outside gene matches: 5. The CDR3 has 13 residues. The time point was: sample taken at primary tumor resection. Unsorted tumor, nontumor lung tissue or cryopreserved PBMC supplied the whole RNA. Patients with untreated early-stage non-small cell lung cancer, numbering 72, were the donors. A unique molecular identifier was attached to every TCR cDNA molecule. TCRdb reanalysed the 5' RACE reads using MiXCR and keeps one entry per CDR3 protein. The table shows tens of thousands of distinct CDR3 sequences, with roughly 15% occurring only once.

Material: PBMCs, obtained at surgery. This receptor was identified in a male donor with early-stage non-small cell lung cancer. The gene calls are TRBV23-1 and TRBJ2-5; 7 bases fit TRBD2. TRBV23-1 qualifies as an ORF whose function is uncertain. CDR3 in DNA: TGCGCCAGCCCCGGGACTACTCAAGAGACCCAGTACTTC. Residues: CASPGTTQETQYF.